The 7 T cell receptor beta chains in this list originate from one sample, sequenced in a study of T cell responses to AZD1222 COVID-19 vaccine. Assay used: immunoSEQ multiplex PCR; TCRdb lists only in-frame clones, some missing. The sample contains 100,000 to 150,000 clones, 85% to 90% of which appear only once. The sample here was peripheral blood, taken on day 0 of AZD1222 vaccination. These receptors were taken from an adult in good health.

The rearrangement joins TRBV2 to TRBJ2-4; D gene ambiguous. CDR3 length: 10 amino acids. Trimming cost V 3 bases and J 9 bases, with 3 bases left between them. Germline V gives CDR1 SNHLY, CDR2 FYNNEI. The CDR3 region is CASSDGIQYF. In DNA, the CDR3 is TGTGCCAGCAGTGACGGCATTCAGTACTTC. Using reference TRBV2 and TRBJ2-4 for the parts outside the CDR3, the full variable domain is EPEVTQTPSHQVTQMGQEVILRCVPISNHLYFYWYRQILGQKVEFLVSFYNNEISEKSEIFDDQFSVERPDGSNFTLKIRSTKLEDSAMYFCASSDGIQYFGAGTRLSVL.

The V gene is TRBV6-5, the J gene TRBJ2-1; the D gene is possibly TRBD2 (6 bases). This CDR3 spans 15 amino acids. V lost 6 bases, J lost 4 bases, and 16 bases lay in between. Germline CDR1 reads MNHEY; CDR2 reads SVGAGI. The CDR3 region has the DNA TGTGCCAGCAGAAGACTAGAGACCCAATACAATGAGCAGTTCTTC. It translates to CASRRLETQYNEQFF.

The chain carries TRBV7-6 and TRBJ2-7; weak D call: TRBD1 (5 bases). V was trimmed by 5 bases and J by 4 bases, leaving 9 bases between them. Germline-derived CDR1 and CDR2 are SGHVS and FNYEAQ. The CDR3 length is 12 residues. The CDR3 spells CASSLTGYEQYF. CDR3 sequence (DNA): TGTGCCAGCAGCCTAACAGGATACGAGCAGTACTTC.

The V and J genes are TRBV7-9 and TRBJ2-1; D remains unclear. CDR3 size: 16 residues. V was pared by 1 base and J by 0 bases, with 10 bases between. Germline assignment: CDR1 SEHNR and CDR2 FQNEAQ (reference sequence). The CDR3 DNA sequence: TGTGCCAGCAGCTTAGGTCGGCAGCGCTCCTACAATGAGCAGTTCTTC. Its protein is CASSLGRQRSYNEQFF. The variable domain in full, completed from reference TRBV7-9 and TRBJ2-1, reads DTGVSQNPRHKITKRGQNVTFRCDPISEHNRLYWYRQTLGQGPEFLTYFQNEAQLEKSRLLSDRFSAERPKGSFSTLEIQRTEQGDSAMYLCASSLGRQRSYNEQFFGPGTRLTVL.

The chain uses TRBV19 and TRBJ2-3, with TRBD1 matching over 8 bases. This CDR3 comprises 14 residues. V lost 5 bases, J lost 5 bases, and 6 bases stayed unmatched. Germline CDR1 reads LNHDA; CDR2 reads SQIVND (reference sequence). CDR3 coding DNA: TGTGCCAGTAGTCCCCGAACAGGGGGAGATACGCAGTATTTT. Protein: CASSPRTGGDTQYF.

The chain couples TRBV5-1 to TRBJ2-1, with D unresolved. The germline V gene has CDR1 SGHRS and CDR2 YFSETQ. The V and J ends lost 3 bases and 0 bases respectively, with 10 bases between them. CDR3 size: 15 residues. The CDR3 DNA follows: TGCGCCAGCAGCTACCTTCTGAGCTCCTACAATGAGCAGTTCTTC. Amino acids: CASSYLLSSYNEQFF.

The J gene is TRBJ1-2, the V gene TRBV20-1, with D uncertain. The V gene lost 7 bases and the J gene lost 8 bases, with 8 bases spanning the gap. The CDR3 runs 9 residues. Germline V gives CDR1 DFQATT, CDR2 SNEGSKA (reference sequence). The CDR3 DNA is TGCAGTGGTCTGGGGGGCTACACCTTC. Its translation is CSGLGGYTF.